Listed below are T cell receptor beta chains from one sample, sequenced in a study of T cell repertoires in cytomegalovirus infection. MiXCR was run by TCRdb on the reads, yielding one entry per CDR3 protein. Among 550,000 to 850,000 distinct CDR3 sequences, around 35% were seen once, and the ten largest hold over 15%. Antigen specificity for these receptors is unknown. Sequenced here: cultured PBMCs, sampled from culture after CMV antigen stimulation. These receptors were obtained from a human donor in good health (CMV status not recorded). Some clones in this sample may be carry-over from other donors' samples. Both conserved end residues are part of each CDR3. D genes are given only for firm matches. Size is omitted from some rows. Given values are once, few, many or a class for expanded clones.

V	J	D	size	CDR3	DNA
TRBV12-5	TRBJ2-6	-	few	CASGLVTGGVYVLTF	TGTGCTAGTGGTTTGGTGACAGGTGGAGTCTACGTCCTGACTTTC
TRBV5-1	TRBJ2-5	TRBD1	few	CASSTGTGKETQYF	TGCGCCAGCAGCACAGGGACAGGAAAAGAGACCCAGTACTTC
TRBV19	TRBJ2-3	-	few	CASRTGARTDTQYF	TGTGCCAGTAGGACGGGAGCCCGGACAGATACGCAGTATTTT
TRBV20-1	TRBJ1-5	-	-	CSAVTGANQPQHF	TGCAGTGCTGTAACAGGCGCAAATCAGCCCCAGCATTTT
TRBV7-9	TRBJ2-7	TRBD2	-	CASSERTSGRLSYEQYF	TGTGCCAGCAGCGAAAGGACTAGCGGGAGACTCTCCTACGAGCAGTACTTC
TRBV20-1	TRBJ2-7	-	once	CSARGDLNLYEQYF	TGCAGTGCTAGGGGGGACCTAAATCTATACGAGCAGTACTTC
TRBV27	TRBJ2-1	TRBD2	-	CASSLSSLAGVSRDEQFF	TGTGCCAGCAGTTTATCGTCTCTAGCGGGAGTATCACGGGATGAGCAGTTCTTC
TRBV11-2	TRBJ2-6	TRBD2	many	CASGRLAGTRANVLTF	TGTGCCAGCGGACGACTAGCGGGGACGAGGGCCAACGTCCTGACTTTC
TRBV4-1	TRBJ1-1	-	few	CASSHSKGRMNTEAFF	TGCGCCAGCAGCCATTCAAAAGGACGTATGAACACTGAAGCTTTCTTT
TRBV5-6	TRBJ1-2	-	once	CASSLDPVEMGGYTF	TGTGCCAGCAGCCTAGACCCGGTAGAGATGGGAGGCTACACCTTC
TRBV7-2	TRBJ1-5	-	many	CASSPGTTGQPQHF	TGTGCCAGCAGCCCGGGGACAACCGGGCAGCCCCAGCATTTT
TRBV7-6	TRBJ2-7	-	-	CASSPTPNGIDEQYF	TGTGCCAGCAGCCCCACTCCGAATGGGATCGACGAGCAGTACTTC
TRBV12-3/TRBV12-4	TRBJ1-1	-	-	CASHGTFKTEAFF	TGTGCCAGCCACGGGACTTTTAAGACTGAAGCTTTCTTT
TRBV6-2/TRBV6-3	TRBJ2-5	TRBD2	-	CASSSGTSGWALQETQYF	TGTGCCAGCAGTTCCGGGACTAGCGGGTGGGCCCTTCAAGAGACCCAGTACTTC
TRBV7-6	TRBJ2-3	TRBD2	many	CASSPLAGRGDTQYF	TGTGCCAGCAGCCCCCTAGCGGGAAGAGGAGATACGCAGTATTTT
TRBV5-1	TRBJ2-3	-	-	CASSTEGFTDTQYF	TGCGCCAGCAGCACTGAGGGCTTCACAGATACGCAGTATTTT
TRBV7-8	TRBJ1-1	-	-	CASSLGFYGTQSSDTEAFF	TGTGCCAGCAGCTTAGGATTTTATGGCACCCAATCCTCTGACACTGAAGCTTTCTTT
TRBV6-6	TRBJ2-1	-	few	CASSYSTTTYNEQFF	TGTGCCAGCAGTTACTCGACAACTACCTACAATGAGCAGTTCTTC
TRBV19	TRBJ1-5	-	-	CASSIAGKGPQHF	TGTGCCAGTAGTATTGCAGGCAAAGGGCCCCAGCATTTT
TRBV27	TRBJ1-4	-	-	CASSSRADNEKLFF	TGTGCCAGCAGCTCGAGGGCAGACAATGAAAAACTGTTTTTT
TRBV28	TRBJ2-3	-	-	CASSLGGGTPDTQYF	TGTGCCAGCAGTTTGGGCGGAGGGACCCCAGATACGCAGTATTTT
TRBV28	TRBJ2-3	TRBD2	many	CASSSGLAGGIDTQYF	TGTGCCAGCAGTTCAGGACTAGCGGGGGGGATAGATACGCAGTATTTT
TRBV19	TRBJ1-3	-	few	CASSSTALSGNTIYF	TGTGCCAGTAGTTCGACAGCGCTCTCTGGAAACACCATATATTTT
TRBV10-3	TRBJ2-1	-	-	CAIRDMVYNEQFF	TGTGCCATCAGGGATATGGTTTACAATGAGCAGTTCTTC
TRBV5-1	TRBJ1-4	-	-	CASRVGTSNEKLFF	TGCGCCAGTAGAGTCGGGACATCTAATGAAAAACTGTTTTTT
TRBV7-3	TRBJ1-1	TRBD1	few	CASSPRGRREAFF	TGTGCCAGCAGCCCGAGGGGGCGCCGAGAAGCTTTCTTT
TRBV19	TRBJ2-2	TRBD2	-	CASSQGRGTGELFF	TGTGCCAGTAGCCAAGGGAGGGGCACCGGGGAGCTGTTTTTT
TRBV5-1	TRBJ1-1	-	-	CASSISVGNTEAFF	TGCGCCAGCAGCATTTCTGTTGGGAACACTGAAGCTTTCTTT
TRBV7-4	TRBJ2-3	-	-	CASSSRRDTQYF	TGTGCCAGCAGCTCCCGGCGGGATACGCAGTATTTT
TRBV20-1	TRBJ2-7	-	few	CSAPTSQGTYAYEQYF	TGCAGTGCACCCACGAGCCAGGGGACCTACGCCTACGAGCAGTACTTC
TRBV27	TRBJ2-6	-	few	CASMAAGANVLTF	TGTGCCAGCATGGCGGCAGGGGCCAACGTCCTGACTTTC
TRBV7-2	TRBJ2-3	TRBD2	many	CASSSGSSGPTDTQYF	TGTGCCAGCAGCTCAGGCTCTAGCGGGCCCACAGATACGCAGTATTTT
TRBV6-2/TRBV6-3	TRBJ2-5	-	-	CASQSGLQPTQYF	TGTGCCAGCCAATCAGGACTGCAGCCGACCCAGTACTTC
TRBV23-1	TRBJ1-5	TRBD1	few	CASSQPDRAPDQPQHF	TGCGCCAGCAGTCAACCTGACAGGGCTCCCGATCAGCCCCAGCATTTT
TRBV7-4	TRBJ1-5	TRBD1	-	CASSLALTGTGGRQPQHF	TGTGCCAGCAGCTTAGCCCTCACCGGGACAGGGGGACGGCAGCCCCAGCATTTT
TRBV4-1	TRBJ2-7	TRBD2	-	CASSQGPGLADFSYEQYF	TGCGCCAGCAGCCAAGGACCGGGACTAGCGGACTTCTCCTACGAGCAGTACTTC
TRBV5-4	TRBJ2-6	-	-	CASSFLTGANVLTF	TGTGCCAGCAGTTTTCTGACTGGGGCCAACGTCCTGACTTTC
TRBV28	TRBJ1-2	-	few	CASSPSRPGYGYTF	TGTGCCAGCAGCCCGTCCCGCCCTGGGTATGGCTACACCTTC
TRBV4-1	TRBJ1-1	TRBD1	-	CASSQGDSLNTEAFF	TGCGCCAGCAGCCAAGGGGACAGTTTGAACACTGAAGCTTTCTTT
TRBV11-2	TRBJ1-2	-	many	CASSFYFYGYTF	TGTGCCAGCAGCTTTTACTTCTATGGCTACACCTTC
TRBV7-6	TRBJ1-1	-	many	CASSLDQNTEAFF	TGTGCCAGCAGCTTAGACCAGAACACTGAAGCTTTCTTT
TRBV29-1	TRBJ2-1	-	-	CSVRDSWEDEQFF	TGCAGCGTTCGGGACTCCTGGGAGGATGAGCAGTTCTTC
TRBV20-1	TRBJ2-5	-	few	CSASSAVQETQYF	TGCAGTGCTAGTTCGGCAGTCCAAGAGACCCAGTACTTC
TRBV6-1	TRBJ1-2	TRBD1	few	CASYRGLGYGYTF	TGTGCCAGTTACAGGGGGCTCGGCTATGGCTACACCTTC
TRBV14	TRBJ1-1	TRBD1	-	CASSIRGRGTEAFF	TGTGCCAGCAGCATCAGGGGGCGCGGGACTGAAGCTTTCTTT
TRBV7-2	TRBJ2-7	TRBD1	many	CASSFTGGVEYEQYF	TGTGCCAGCAGCTTTACAGGGGGAGTTGAGTACGAGCAGTACTTC
TRBV7-9	TRBJ1-1	-	few	CASSLTGTRNAEAFF	TGTGCCAGCAGCTTGACGGGTACAAGGAACGCCGAAGCTTTCTTT
TRBV6-6	TRBJ2-7	TRBD2	few	CASSRSGEGGVYEQYF	TGTGCCAGCAGTCGATCCGGGGAGGGAGGGGTCTACGAGCAGTACTTC